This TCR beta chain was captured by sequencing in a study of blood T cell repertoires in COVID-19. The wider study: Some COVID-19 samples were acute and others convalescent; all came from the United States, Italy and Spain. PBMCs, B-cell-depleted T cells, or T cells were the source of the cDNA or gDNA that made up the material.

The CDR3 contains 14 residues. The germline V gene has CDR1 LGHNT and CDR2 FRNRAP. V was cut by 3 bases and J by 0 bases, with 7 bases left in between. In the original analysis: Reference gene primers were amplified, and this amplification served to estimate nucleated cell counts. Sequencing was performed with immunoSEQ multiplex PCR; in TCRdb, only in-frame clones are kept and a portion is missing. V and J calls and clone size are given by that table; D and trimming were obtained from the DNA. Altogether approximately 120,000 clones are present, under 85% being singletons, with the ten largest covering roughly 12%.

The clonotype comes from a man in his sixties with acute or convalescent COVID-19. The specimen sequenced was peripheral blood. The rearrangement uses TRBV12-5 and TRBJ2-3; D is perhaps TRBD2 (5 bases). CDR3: CASGLGGSTDTQYF. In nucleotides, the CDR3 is TGTGCTAGTGGTTTAGGAGGTAGCACAGATACGCAGTATTTT.